Presented here are 2 T cell receptor beta chains from one specimen sequenced in a study of cytomegalovirus exposure and HLA in healthy donors. This PCR relied on a set of 60 Vbeta primers and 13 Jbeta primers. Measured with immunoSEQ multiplex PCR; TCRdb has only the in-frame clones, and not every one. The sample carries roughly 110,000 clones, around 74% recorded once. The specimen sequenced was PBMCs. These receptors came from a woman in her thirties or forties in good health and CMV-seropositive.

V usage is TRBV30 and J usage is TRBJ1-1; weak D call: TRBD1 (5 bases). Trimming pared 3 bases from V and 1 base from J, leaving 12 bases between. Germline V gives CDR1 GTSNPN, CDR2 SVGIG (reference sequence). The CDR3 is 14 amino acids. CDR3 amino acids: CAWSPLDRNTEAFF. CDR3 sequence (DNA): TGTGCCTGGAGCCCCCTCGACAGGAACACTGAAGCTTTCTTT.

The chain is built from TRBV5-6 and TRBJ2-1; weak D call: TRBD1 (6 bases). Germline V CDR1 and CDR2: SGHDT, YYEEEE. The V end was cut by 0 bases, the J end by 5 bases, with 18 bases between. The CDR3 contains 17 residues. CDR3 loop: CASSLGVIRDTDNEQFF. The CDR3, as DNA: TGTGCCAGCAGCTTGGGGGTAATCCGGGACACCGACAATGAGCAGTTCTTC.